The sequence of this T cell receptor beta chain was determined in a study of neurological immune-mediated disorders. V was clipped by 7 bases and J by 0 bases, with 13 bases between them. Germline assignment: CDR1 DFQATT and CDR2 SNEGSKA (reference sequence). The CDR3 is made up of 13 amino acids. TCRdb redid the calling of the 5' RACE reads with MiXCR, one entry per CDR3 protein. Found here are roughly 48,000 distinct CDR3 sequences, roughly a quarter of them singletons; the top ten hold roughly 25%. This rearrangement joins TRBV20-1 to TRBJ2-7; D might be TRBD1 (6 bases). The receptor was derived from a woman in her seventies in good health. The source material was PBMCs. The CDR3 is CSVETRGSYEQYF. The CDR3 DNA follows: TGCAGTGTGGAAACCAGGGGCTCCTACGAGCAGTACTTC.